Listed below are T cell receptor beta chains from one sample, sequenced in a study of T cell responses to AZD1222 COVID-19 vaccine. Assay used: immunoSEQ multiplex PCR; TCRdb lists only in-frame clones, some missing. The sample yields approximately 190,000 clones, 85% to 95% seen once. Here the sequenced sample was peripheral blood, taken on day 0 of AZD1222 vaccination. The receptors shown here come from an adult in good health. CDR3s include the opening cysteine and the closing phenylalanine or tryptophan. The D gene is left open where the match is weak. Only part of the rows carry a size: once, few, many, or a class if the clone is expanded.

TGCGCCTCAAGGGGGGCCGACAGGAACACTGAAGCTTTCTTT	CASRGADRNTEAFF	TRBV10-2	TRBJ1-1	-	-
TGTGCCAGCAGCCCACAGGTCCAAGATACGCAGTATTTT	CASSPQVQDTQYF	TRBV6-5	TRBJ2-3	-	-
TGTGCCAGTTCACAGGAGGTGACTGAAGCTTTCTTT	CASSQEVTEAFF	TRBV21-1	TRBJ1-1	-	-
TGTGCCAGCAGCGTGATGTTATTAGGCTACACCTTC	CASSVMLLGYTF	TRBV7-2	TRBJ1-2	-	-
TGTGCCACCAGTCCAACCACAGGGGGTTCCTACAATGAGCAGTTCTTC	CATSPTTGGSYNEQFF	TRBV24-1	TRBJ2-1	TRBD1	-
TGTGCCAGCTCACCAATCTCGGATTCACCCCTCCACTTT	CASSPISDSPLHF	TRBV18	TRBJ1-6	-	-
TGTGCCACCCGGGGCAGGATTACAGATACGCAGTATTTT	CATRGRITDTQYF	TRBV24-1	TRBJ2-3	-	-
TGTGCCAGCAGCTTAGACACAGATACGCAGTATTTT	CASSLDTDTQYF	TRBV7-2	TRBJ2-3	-	few
TGTGCCACCAGCGGAGCCTGGGGCAGCTATAATTCACCCCTCCACTTT	CATSGAWGSYNSPLHF	TRBV15	TRBJ1-6	-	-
TGTGCCAGCAGCCGATCGACAGCAAACAATGAGCAGTTCTTC	CASSRSTANNEQFF	TRBV5-4	TRBJ2-1	-	-
TGCAGTGCTATTCTCTATGGCTACACCTTC	CSAILYGYTF	TRBV20-1	TRBJ1-2	-	-
TGTGCCAGCAGTGCCCGGACGGGTAACAATCAGCCCCAGCATTTT	CASSARTGNNQPQHF	TRBV6-2/TRBV6-3	TRBJ1-5	-	-
TGTGCCAGTAGTCACGATCTAGCCAAAAACATTCAGTACTTC	CASSHDLAKNIQYF	TRBV19	TRBJ2-4	-	-
TGTGCCACCCGACCTTCCACCGGGACAGGGTTTTCTGGAAACACCATATATTTT	CATRPSTGTGFSGNTIYF	TRBV27	TRBJ1-3	TRBD1	once
TGTGCCAGCAGCCTGACAGGCTATAATTCACCCCTCCACTTT	CASSLTGYNSPLHF	TRBV6-2/TRBV6-3	TRBJ1-6	-	-
TGCGCCAGCAGCTTGGCCGGGCGTCCGGCGACCACCATATATTTT	CASSLAGRPATTIYF	TRBV5-1	TRBJ1-3	-	-
TGCGCCAGCAGCTTTGAAGCCAATCAGCCCCAGCATTTT	CASSFEANQPQHF	TRBV5-1	TRBJ1-5	-	-
TGTGCCAGCAGGGGGGGGTGGCTGGCTTCACCCCTCCACTTT	CASRGGWLASPLHF	TRBV2	TRBJ1-6	-	-
TGTGCCAGCAGCTTGGGAGGGGGCAACACTGAAGCTTTCTTT	CASSLGGGNTEAFF	TRBV5-6	TRBJ1-1	TRBD1	-
TGTGCCTGTGCTCCATTCTCTGGGGCCACTGAAGCTTTCTTT	CACAPFSGATEAFF	TRBV30	TRBJ1-1	-	-
TGTGCCAGCAGCCCGGCGGTTAACTTGAACACTGAAGCTTTCTTT	CASSPAVNLNTEAFF	TRBV5-5	TRBJ1-1	-	-
TGTGCCAGTAAACCGAGTCAGGGGGGCTCAGATACGCAGTATTTT	CASKPSQGGSDTQYF	TRBV6-6	TRBJ2-3	-	-
TGTGCCAGCAGCCAAGATGGGAGGGGGCTTACTTCACCCCTCCACTTT	CASSQDGRGLTSPLHF	TRBV14	TRBJ1-6	TRBD1	-
TGTGCCAGCAGCTTGAGATCCGGTAGCACAGATACGCAGTATTTT	CASSLRSGSTDTQYF	TRBV5-6	TRBJ2-3	-	-
TGTGCCAGCAGCCTCCTGGCTTGGGGACAGACCTACGAGCAGTACTTC	CASSLLAWGQTYEQYF	TRBV5-4	TRBJ2-7	TRBD1	-
TGTGCCAGCAGTTACATGGGGACTGAGCAGTTCTTC	CASSYMGTEQFF	TRBV6-2/TRBV6-3	TRBJ2-1	-	-
TGTGCCAGCAGTTGGACAGGGGGTAGTGGGGCCAACGTCCTGACTTTC	CASSWTGGSGANVLTF	TRBV27	TRBJ2-6	TRBD1	-
TGTGCCAGCAGTGAACTTAAGGGTGGCTACACCTTC	CASSELKGGYTF	TRBV25-1	TRBJ1-2	-	-
TGTGCTAGTGTCCAGGGAGCAGCTCAGCCCCAGCATTTT	CASVQGAAQPQHF	TRBV12-5	TRBJ1-5	-	-
TGTGCCAGCTCACCAGCTCCCGCAGGCGGGAAACTGTTTTTT	CASSPAPAGGKLFF	TRBV18	TRBJ1-4	-	-
TGCGCCAGCAGATCCGACAATGAGCAGTTCTTC	CASRSDNEQFF	TRBV5-1	TRBJ2-1	-	-
TGTGCCACCAATACAGGGGGGAGCAATCAGCCCCAGCATTTT	CATNTGGSNQPQHF	TRBV2	TRBJ1-5	TRBD1	once
TGTGCCAGCAGTTTTACAGGGGTTGGCTACACCTTC	CASSFTGVGYTF	TRBV12-3/TRBV12-4	TRBJ1-2	TRBD1	-
TGTGCCAGCTCACCCTCCAGCTTATCTGAAGCTTTCTTT	CASSPSSLSEAFF	TRBV18	TRBJ1-1	-	-
TGCGCCAGCAGCCAGGGGGGGTTCTATGGCTACACCTTC	CASSQGGFYGYTF	TRBV4-1	TRBJ1-2	-	few
TGTGCCAGCAGTGGGGAGAGGAACTATGGCTACACCTTC	CASSGERNYGYTF	TRBV2	TRBJ1-2	-	-
TGTGCCACCTCCCAGGGGCAGGGGGGGACAGATACGCAGTATTTT	CATSQGQGGTDTQYF	TRBV9	TRBJ2-3	-	-
TGTGCCAGCAGCTTAGGATTAGCGGGGACCACCGGGGAGCTGTTTTTT	CASSLGLAGTTGELFF	TRBV11-3	TRBJ2-2	TRBD2	-
TGTGCCAGCAGCTCCCGGGACGGCTCCTACGAGCAGTACTTC	CASSSRDGSYEQYF	TRBV5-4	TRBJ2-7	-	-
TGTGCCAGCAGCCCCAACCCCCAGGGGTTCGGAAACACCATATATTTT	CASSPNPQGFGNTIYF	TRBV7-2	TRBJ1-3	-	-
TGCGCCAGCAGCCCAATGTCAGACAGGTTTGGCTACACCTTC	CASSPMSDRFGYTF	TRBV4-1	TRBJ1-2	-	-
TGTGCCAGCAGCGACGGACACAGGGGATCGGGGACTGAAGCTTTCTTT	CASSDGHRGSGTEAFF	TRBV3-1/TRBV3-2	TRBJ1-1	TRBD1	once
TGTGCCAGCAGCTTAGCTCGGTCCAACGAGCAGTACTTC	CASSLARSNEQYF	TRBV7-2	TRBJ2-7	-	-
TGTGCCAGCAGCCGCGAGGGACAGCCCCAGCATTTT	CASSREGQPQHF	TRBV3-1/TRBV3-2	TRBJ1-5	-	-
TGTGCCAGCAGCCAACAACTAGCGGGGGGCGGCACAGATACGCAGTATTTT	CASSQQLAGGGTDTQYF	TRBV4-2	TRBJ2-3	TRBD2	-
TGTGCCAGCAGTTACAGCTACGAGCAGTACTTC	CASSYSYEQYF	TRBV2	TRBJ2-7	-	-
TGTGCCAGCTCGGCCACTCAGAACACTGAAGCTTTCTTT	CASSATQNTEAFF	TRBV18	TRBJ1-1	-	-
TGTGCCAGCAGTCCTCAAGGGGTCCAAAGGAACATTCAGTACTTC	CASSPQGVQRNIQYF	TRBV27	TRBJ2-4	-	-
TGTGCCAGCAGCGTAGACTCCAGGCGTGAAGCTTTCTTT	CASSVDSRREAFF	TRBV9	TRBJ1-1	-	-
TGCGCCAGCAGTGAGGGGTGGTACAATGAGCAGTTCTTC	CASSEGWYNEQFF	TRBV10-1	TRBJ2-1	-	-
TGTGCCAAGACTAGCGGGGTTGAGCAGTTCTTC	CAKTSGVEQFF	TRBV2	TRBJ2-1	TRBD2	once
TGTGCCAGCAGCCAGCAGGGGGCAGGCTCTGGAAACACCATATATTTT	CASSQQGAGSGNTIYF	TRBV28	TRBJ1-3	TRBD1	-
TGTGCCCCCTGTGGGCAGCCCTATGGCTACACCTTC	CAPCGQPYGYTF	TRBV28	TRBJ1-2	-	-
TGCAGCCTTCTGGGGGGGTCTAGCACAGATACGCAGTATTTT	CSLLGGSSTDTQYF	TRBV29-1	TRBJ2-3	TRBD2	few